Listed below are T cell receptor beta chains from one sample, sequenced in a study of T cells expressing NK-cell markers. TCRdb re-called the 5' RACE reads; one entry per CDR3 protein, DNA not given. This repertoire includes 400,000 to 500,000 distinct CDR3 sequences. The sequenced sample consisted of blood T cells: a sorted CD56 or NKG2C T cell subset, CD4+ or CD8+ T cells, or bulk PBMC T cells (not recorded which). The receptors come from a woman between 18 and 70 years old in good health. Each CDR3 is given with its conserved first and last residue.

j_call,v_call,cdr3_length,cdr3_aa
TRBJ2-1,TRBV11-3,12,CASSLDSRQQFF
TRBJ1-4,TRBV20-1,13,CSASEGAEEKLFF
TRBJ2-3,TRBV7-2,16,CASSLRGGPSTDTQYF
TRBJ1-1,TRBV5-4,12,CASSLEEGEAFF
TRBJ2-1,TRBV5-1,14,CASSLAGTGREQFF
TRBJ1-1,TRBV6-5,17,CASSYFAGTGRNTEAFF
TRBJ2-2,TRBV15,15,CATREGTADTGELFF
TRBJ1-4,TRBV7-9,15,CASAGQTALQGKLFF
TRBJ1-1,TRBV20-1,15,CSAFGLGKMNTEAFF
TRBJ1-1,TRBV10-3,17,CAISEEETGAMNTEAFF
TRBJ2-7,TRBV6-2/TRBV6-3,15,CASSPLRQGPYEQYF
TRBJ2-1,TRBV20-1,14,CSASPRALGYEQFF